The rows below give T cell receptor beta chains drawn from one sample of a study of post-analysis software for immune sequencing data. MiXCR, applied by TCRdb to the PCR reads, yields one record per CDR3 protein. The sample consists of about 820,000 distinct CDR3 sequences, 53% of them appearing once. Sequenced input: blood. These receptors all stem from a girl between 10 and 17 years old with multiple sclerosis. CDR3s include the opening cysteine and the closing phenylalanine or tryptophan. The D gene is left open where the match is weak. Some rows mark clone size as missing; the rest say once, few, many or name a class of expanded clone.

J: TRBJ2-2
V: TRBV20-1
D: .
size: .
CDR3: CSARDQPGELFF
DNA: TGCAGTGCTAGAGATCAGCCCGGGGAGCTGTTTTTT

J: TRBJ2-1
V: TRBV20-1
D: TRBD2
size: .
CDR3: CSASRSGSSYNEQFF
DNA: TGCAGTGCTAGTCGTAGCGGGAGCTCCTACAATGAGCAGTTCTTC

J: TRBJ2-3
V: TRBV7-9
D: .
size: .
CDR3: CASSSDSSTDTQYF
DNA: TGCGCCAGCAGCTCGGACAGCAGCACAGATACGCAGTATTTT

J: TRBJ2-1
V: TRBV29-1
D: .
size: few
CDR3: CSGRGPHNEQFF
DNA: TGCAGCGGAAGAGGACCCCACAATGAGCAGTTCTTC

J: TRBJ1-5
V: TRBV3-1
D: .
size: .
CDR3: CASSQGSRGGSNQPQHF
DNA: TGTGCCAGCAGCCAAGGGTCACGGGGTGGGAGCAATCAGCCCCAGCATTTT

J: TRBJ2-7
V: TRBV20-1
D: .
size: .
CDR3: CSARVGRGYEQYF
DNA: TGCAGTGCTAGAGTGGGTAGGGGTTACGAGCAGTACTTC

J: TRBJ2-1
V: TRBV20-1
D: .
size: .
CDR3: CSASRGTSEQFF
DNA: TGCAGTGCTTCCCGGGGAACCTCGGAGCAGTTCTTC

J: TRBJ2-7
V: TRBV20-1
D: TRBD1
size: .
CDR3: CSAYRTGLGYEQYF
DNA: TGCAGTGCTTACCGGACAGGTTTAGGCTACGAGCAGTACTTC

J: TRBJ2-3
V: TRBV20-1
D: .
size: once
CDR3: CSASLEADTQYF
DNA: TGCAGTGCTAGCCTGGAGGCAGATACGCAGTATTTT

J: TRBJ2-1
V: TRBV19
D: .
size: once
CDR3: CATEAYDNEQFF
DNA: TGTGCCACCGAAGCCTACGACAATGAGCAGTTCTTC

J: TRBJ2-4
V: TRBV12-3/TRBV12-4
D: .
size: .
CDR3: CASLLAAPKNIQYF
DNA: TGTGCCAGCTTACTGGCTGCGCCCAAAAACATTCAGTACTTC

J: TRBJ2-1
V: TRBV5-1
D: .
size: .
CDR3: CASSYGVGDEQFF
DNA: TGCGCCAGCAGCTACGGGGTGGGCGATGAGCAGTTCTTC

J: TRBJ2-3
V: TRBV29-1
D: TRBD2
size: .
CDR3: CSVGDLGLASHGDTQYF
DNA: TGCAGCGTGGGAGACCTTGGACTAGCCAGTCATGGGGATACGCAGTATTTT

J: TRBJ2-5
V: TRBV18
D: .
size: .
CDR3: CASSPGLRETQYF
DNA: TGTGCCAGCTCACCGGGACTTCGGGAGACCCAGTACTTC

J: TRBJ1-2
V: TRBV9
D: .
size: .
CDR3: CASSHGRGTNYGYTF
DNA: TGTGCCAGCAGCCACGGCAGGGGTACTAACTATGGCTACACCTTC

J: TRBJ2-1
V: TRBV6-5
D: TRBD2
size: .
CDR3: CASSRLAGWGNEQFF
DNA: TGTGCCAGCAGTCGCTTAGCGGGTTGGGGAAATGAGCAGTTCTTC

J: TRBJ2-3
V: TRBV7-9
D: TRBD2
size: .
CDR3: CASSSGLVTDTQYF
DNA: TGTGCCAGCAGCTCAGGACTAGTCACAGATACGCAGTATTTT

J: TRBJ2-7
V: TRBV10-3
D: .
size: .
CDR3: CAIRAGQTYEQYF
DNA: TGTGCCATCAGAGCGGGACAGACCTACGAGCAGTACTTC

J: TRBJ2-1
V: TRBV5-1
D: .
size: .
CDR3: CASSTMRPQGSQQFF
DNA: TGCGCCAGCAGCACAATGCGCCCACAAGGATCACAGCAGTTCTTC

J: TRBJ2-5
V: TRBV20-1
D: TRBD2
size: .
CDR3: CSAGTSGPGKTQYF
DNA: TGCAGTGCTGGGACTAGCGGGCCAGGGAAGACCCAGTACTTC

J: TRBJ2-7
V: TRBV20-1
D: .
size: few
CDR3: CSATTGDVTGEQYF
DNA: TGCAGTGCTACGACCGGGGATGTGACCGGGGAGCAGTACTTC

J: TRBJ1-2
V: TRBV10-3
D: .
size: once
CDR3: CAISAVGGSLNYGYTF
DNA: TGTGCCATCAGTGCTGTGGGGGGCAGTTTGAACTATGGCTACACCTTC

J: TRBJ2-1
V: TRBV10-3
D: .
size: .
CDR3: CAIRRSPESSYNEQFF
DNA: TGTGCCATCAGGAGAAGTCCGGAAAGCTCCTACAATGAGCAGTTCTTC

J: TRBJ2-7
V: TRBV29-1
D: .
size: few
CDR3: CSGSVVGEQYF
DNA: TGCAGCGGGTCTGTGGTAGGCGAGCAGTACTTC

J: TRBJ2-1
V: TRBV7-3
D: TRBD2
size: .
CDR3: CASSLNRASGVNEQFF
DNA: TGTGCCAGCAGCTTGAATCGGGCTAGCGGGGTAAATGAGCAGTTCTTC

J: TRBJ2-5
V: TRBV20-1
D: .
size: .
CDR3: CSALIVGGPGRETQYF
DNA: TGCAGTGCTTTAATAGTAGGGGGGCCTGGACGAGAGACCCAGTACTTC

J: TRBJ2-1
V: TRBV7-9
D: TRBD2
size: few
CDR3: CASARSGGSYNEQFF
DNA: TGTGCCAGCGCCAGGAGCGGGGGGTCCTACAATGAGCAGTTCTTC

J: TRBJ2-1
V: TRBV29-1
D: TRBD2
size: .
CDR3: CSVGRGLAGANEQFF
DNA: TGCAGCGTAGGGAGGGGACTAGCGGGAGCGAATGAGCAGTTCTTC

J: TRBJ2-3
V: TRBV6-1
D: TRBD2
size: .
CDR3: CASIQREYADTQYF
DNA: TGTGCCAGTATCCAGCGGGAGTACGCAGATACGCAGTATTTT

J: TRBJ1-5
V: TRBV5-4
D: TRBD1
size: few
CDR3: CASSLKGAGQPQHF
DNA: TGTGCCAGCAGCTTGAAGGGGGCAGGTCAGCCCCAGCATTTT

J: TRBJ2-3
V: TRBV20-1
D: .
size: few
CDR3: CSATPSGRTDTQYF
DNA: TGCAGTGCTACTCCTTCCGGGAGAACAGATACGCAGTATTTT

J: TRBJ1-1
V: TRBV29-1
D: .
size: .
CDR3: CSVESGMSTEAFF
DNA: TGCAGCGTTGAGTCAGGCATGAGCACTGAAGCTTTCTTT

J: TRBJ2-5
V: TRBV20-1
D: TRBD1
size: .
CDR3: CSARPGGRETQYF
DNA: TGCAGTGCTAGACCAGGGGGCAGGGAGACCCAGTACTTC

J: TRBJ2-5
V: TRBV29-1
D: .
size: .
CDR3: CSVAGTPSETQYF
DNA: TGCAGCGTTGCCGGGACTCCCTCGGAGACCCAGTACTTC

J: TRBJ1-2
V: TRBV7-7
D: .
size: .
CDR3: CASSPAGWYTF
DNA: TGTGCCAGCAGCCCCGCCGGTTGGTACACCTTC

J: TRBJ1-1
V: TRBV5-1
D: .
size: few
CDR3: CASSSWAGRNTEAFF
DNA: TGCGCCAGCAGCTCCTGGGCAGGGCGGAACACTGAAGCTTTCTTT

J: TRBJ1-6
V: TRBV7-8
D: .
size: .
CDR3: CASSRAVLALHF
DNA: TGTGCCAGCAGTCGGGCTGTGTTGGCCCTCCACTTT

J: TRBJ2-7
V: TRBV5-1
D: TRBD1
size: few
CDR3: CASSLAPGQSGYEQYF
DNA: TGCGCCAGCAGCTTGGCCCCGGGACAGAGCGGCTACGAGCAGTACTTC

J: TRBJ1-1
V: TRBV11-2
D: .
size: .
CDR3: CASSTRGNTEAFF
DNA: TGTGCCAGCAGCACCCGAGGGAACACTGAAGCTTTCTTT

J: TRBJ2-2
V: TRBV5-6
D: TRBD1
size: once
CDR3: CASSLVQGARTGELFF
DNA: TGTGCCAGCAGCTTGGTGCAGGGGGCGCGGACCGGGGAGCTGTTTTTT

J: TRBJ2-3
V: TRBV28
D: .
size: few
CDR3: CASVQQGLGTDTQYF
DNA: TGTGCCAGCGTCCAGCAGGGGCTGGGCACAGATACGCAGTATTTT

J: TRBJ2-7
V: TRBV14
D: TRBD1
size: .
CDR3: CASSQRAGQGFGEQYF
DNA: TGTGCCAGCAGCCAAAGAGCGGGACAGGGATTCGGCGAGCAGTACTTC

J: TRBJ2-5
V: TRBV10-3
D: TRBD1
size: .
CDR3: CAISPGTGGFVSGTSPETQYF
DNA: TGTGCCATCAGCCCCGGGACAGGGGGTTTTGTCAGCGGGACTTCTCCCGAGACCCAGTACTTC

J: TRBJ2-2
V: TRBV6-4
D: TRBD1
size: .
CDR3: CASSMTGQGFGELFF
DNA: TGTGCCAGCAGTATGACCGGACAGGGGTTCGGGGAGCTGTTTTTT

J: TRBJ1-5
V: TRBV20-1
D: .
size: .
CDR3: CSAREQRTGTLSGQPQHF
DNA: TGCAGTGCTAGAGAGCAGCGAACCGGGACACTCAGCGGGCAGCCCCAGCATTTT

J: TRBJ2-1
V: TRBV6-1
D: .
size: .
CDR3: CASSAFSSYNEQFF
DNA: TGTGCCAGCAGTGCCTTCAGCTCCTACAATGAGCAGTTCTTC

J: TRBJ1-2
V: TRBV28
D: .
size: .
CDR3: CASSFTSLGHTF
DNA: TGTGCCAGCAGTTTTACGTCCCTGGGGCACACCTTC

J: TRBJ2-7
V: TRBV5-1
D: .
size: few
CDR3: CASSVSRGAYEQYF
DNA: TGCGCCAGCAGCGTGTCCAGGGGGGCCTACGAGCAGTACTTC